A single sample gave rise to the 32 T cell receptor beta chains below, sequenced in a study of Ad26.COV2.S vaccination and SARS-CoV-2 variants (dated by TCRdb to about 2021). Libraries were built with the immunoSEQ multiplex PCR assay. The table comes from immuneACCESS by way of TCRdb, which keeps in-frame sequences with V and J called. Part of the clones is missing from these tables; in studies checked, under half for an unresolved V gene and the rest for unknown reasons. Here the sample has around 300,000 clones; around 88% occur a single time. Of the sample, approximately 11% falls within the top ten clones. Explained via the paper, the treatment or condition label denotes: 19 received Ad26.COV2.S at low or high dose, single or two shots; about 5 received placebo; per-sample allocation not given. Repertoires of vaccine and placebo recipients were sequenced from samples collected on day 63 after the first injection.

The sequencing used peripheral blood, collected in a trial of Ad26.COV2.S vaccine versus placebo. The receptor source for this set is a person aged 18-65 years who received the Ad26.COV2.S COVID-19 vaccine or a placebo.

The chain employs TRBV2 and TRBJ1-4; TRBD1 agrees at 7 bases. The length of the CDR3 is 14 residues. Germline V gene data show CDR1 as SNHLY and CDR2 as FYNNEI. Trimming removed 4 bases from V and 8 bases from J; junction bases left unmatched: 7. CDR3 sequence reads: CASSATTDREKLFF. CDR3 nucleotide sequence: TGTGCCAGCAGTGCCACCACGGACAGGGAAAAACTGTTTTTT.

In this sample, this clone turned up once. V gene TRBV10-3 combines with J gene TRBJ2-1; D possibly corresponds to TRBD1 (6 bases). The CDR3 is 16 amino acids. V was clipped by 6 bases and J by 3 bases, with 18 bases between them. Germline V gene sequence: CDR1 ENHRY, CDR2 SYGVKD. The CDR3 spells CAIRDSRQASYNEQFF. The DNA for the CDR3 is TGTGCCATCAGAGATTCCAGACAGGCCAGCTACAATGAGCAGTTCTTC.

This sequence joins TRBV5-1 and TRBJ2-3; D is perhaps TRBD1 (5 bases). Trimming shortened V by 4 bases and J by 0 bases, and 12 bases separated the two germline ends. The CDR3 totals 15 residues. Germline V gene lookup returns CDR1 SGHRS and CDR2 YFSETQ. In DNA form, the CDR3 reads TGCGCCAGCAGCCTGACAGCGACCAGCACAGATACGCAGTATTTT. Encoded protein: CASSLTATSTDTQYF.

The chain combines TRBV19 with TRBJ2-7; the D call may be TRBD1 or TRBD2 (5 bases each). This CDR3 contains 14 residues. CDR1 and CDR2 (germline): LNHDA, SQIVND (reference sequence). Trimming removed 5 bases at V and 4 bases at J, with 15 bases between. CDR3 nucleotides: TGTGCCAGTAGTGGGGGTTGGACTGATTACGAGCAGTACTTC. Protein sequence: CASSGGWTDYEQYF.

J is TRBJ1-4 and V is TRBV4-3, with D possibly being TRBD1 (6 bases). CDR1 and CDR2 from the germline V gene are LGHNA and YSLEER. There are 15 residues in the CDR3. With 3 bases removed from V and 7 bases from J, the gap between germline ends came to 15 bases. CDR3 nucleotide sequence: TGCGCCAGCAGCCAGATGACGGGGGCGGGTGAAAAACTGTTTTTT. This gives the protein CASSQMTGAGEKLFF.

CDR3 in amino acids: CASSLGGTADNQPQHF. The DNA for the CDR3 is TGTGCCAGCAGCCTGGGCGGGACAGCGGACAATCAGCCCCAGCATTTT. The chain has TRBV2 and TRBJ1-5, with 7 bases identical to TRBD1. The CDR3 sequence is 16 residues long. V trimming: 6 bases; J trimming: 3 bases; junction bases outside the gene matches: 11. CDR1 and CDR2 from the germline V gene are SNHLY and FYNNEI.

This rearrangement joins TRBV30 to TRBJ2-7, with D perhaps given as TRBD1 or TRBD2 (5 bases each). The CDR3 runs 15 residues. Trimming cost V 2 bases and J 1 base, with 15 bases left between them. Germline lookup yields CDR1 GTSNPN and CDR2 SVGIG (reference sequence). The CDR3 DNA reads TGTGCCTGGAGTTTTAGCTGGGACCGGTCCTACGAGCAGTACTTC. Translation: CAWSFSWDRSYEQYF.

This clone came up once. The rearrangement uses TRBV7-2 and TRBJ2-7; D is unresolved. CDR1 and CDR2 (germline): SGHTA, FQGNSA. The V and J ends lost 1 base and 0 bases respectively, with 13 bases between them. The CDR3 contains 16 residues. CDR3 in amino acids: CASSLGRQLSSYEQYF. CDR3 DNA: TGTGCCAGCAGCTTAGGCAGACAACTTAGCTCCTACGAGCAGTACTTC.

V and J are TRBV4-1 and TRBJ1-5, with unresolved D. The CDR3 totals 15 residues. Trimming left V 1 base short and J 2 bases short, with 9 bases between. CDR1 and CDR2 from the germline V gene are MGHRA and YSYEKL. CDR3 nucleotide sequence: TGCGCCAGCAGCCAAGCAGCTAAGGGCAATCAGCCCCAGCATTTT. This sequence encodes CASSQAAKGNQPQHF.

This clone has a single count. Other DNA sequences within the sample encode an identical CDR3. V and J are TRBV7-9 and TRBJ2-7; 10 positions match TRBD1. The CDR3 is 14 amino acids. Germline lookup yields CDR1 SEHNR and CDR2 FQNEAQ (reference sequence). Trimming took 5 bases from V and 3 from J; bases not matched to a gene: 4. The CDR3 DNA follows: TGTGCCAGCAGCCCCCGGACAGGGGGCTACGAGCAGTACTTC. Its protein product is CASSPRTGGYEQYF.

The chain links TRBV19 to TRBJ1-5; the D gene is possibly TRBD1 (5 bases). V was clipped by 3 bases and J by 7 bases, with 16 bases between them. The CDR3 extends over 15 amino acids. Germline CDR1 and CDR2: LNHDA and SQIVND (reference sequence). The CDR3 DNA sequence: TGTGCCAGTAGTATGTTTCAGGGACGTTGGCAGCCCCAGCATTTT. This translates into CASSMFQGRWQPQHF.

The V call is TRBV5-4, the J call TRBJ2-1; no definite D call. V lost 4 bases and J lost 10, with 15 bases in between. In germline, CDR1 is SGHNT, CDR2 YYREEE (reference sequence). This CDR3 has 13 amino acids. The CDR3 nucleotides read TGTGCCAGCAGCCCGGTTGGAACAAGGGAGCAGTTCTTC. It is translated as CASSPVGTREQFF.

The chain couples TRBV30 to TRBJ2-1; no definite D call. The CDR3 is 13 amino acids. Trimming cost V 3 bases and J 0 bases, with 6 bases left between them. The germline gives CDR1 GTSNPN, CDR2 SVGIG (reference sequence). CDR3 protein: CAWRKSSYNEQFF. The CDR3 region has the DNA TGTGCCTGGAGGAAAAGCTCCTACAATGAGCAGTTCTTC.

V gene TRBV7-2 combines with J gene TRBJ2-1; no definite D call. The V end lost 0 bases, the J end lost 12 bases, and 9 bases lay between the germline ends. CDR3 length equals 12 residues. Germline V gene lookup returns CDR1 SGHTA and CDR2 FQGNSA. CDR3 amino acids: CASSLAVSVQFF. In nucleotides, the CDR3 is TGTGCCAGCAGCTTAGCGGTGTCGGTGCAGTTCTTC.

The gene calls are TRBV11-2 and TRBJ1-1; the match to TRBD1 covers 7 bases. The ends lost 3 bases at V and 11 bases at J; junction bases unmatched: 9. This CDR3 has 13 amino acids. Germline-derived CDR1 and CDR2 are SGHAT and FQNNGV. The CDR3: CASSFNDRVGAFF. CDR3 coding DNA: TGTGCCAGCAGCTTCAATGACAGGGTTGGGGCTTTCTTT.

This chain links TRBV4-3 with TRBJ2-1; D is perhaps TRBD2 (7 bases). Germline V gives CDR1 LGHNA, CDR2 YSLEER. This CDR3 has 16 amino acids. Trimming left V 4 bases short and J 10 bases short, with 23 bases between. The CDR3 bases are TGCGCCAGCAGCCCAGTTTTGCTAGCGGCAGGGGAGGAGCAGTTCTTC. It specifies CASSPVLLAAGEEQFF.

The rearrangement joins TRBV27 to TRBJ2-3; D uncertain. In germline, CDR1 is MNHEY, CDR2 SMNVEV (reference sequence). The CDR3 extends over 13 amino acids. Between the trimmed V and J ends, which lost 2 bases and 6 bases, there was a span of 9 bases. CDR3 in amino acids: CASSLQVRDTQYF. The DNA for the CDR3 is TGTGCCAGCAGTTTACAAGTCAGGGATACGCAGTATTTT.

J is TRBJ2-3 and V is TRBV4-1, with a weak D call TRBD1 (6 bases). Trimming pared 0 bases from V and 6 bases from J, leaving 22 bases between. The V gene's germline CDR1 is MGHRA and CDR2 YSYEKL. This CDR3 is built from 18 residues. DNA for the CDR3: TGCGCCAGCAGCCAAGAAAAGCAGGGGAGATTACTCATTGATACGCAGTATTTT. Translation gives CASSQEKQGRLLIDTQYF.

The V and J genes are TRBV19 and TRBJ2-2; perhaps TRBD2 as D (6 bases). With 0 bases removed from V and 6 bases from J, the gap between germline ends came to 11 bases. Germline V gene data show CDR1 as LNHDA and CDR2 as SQIVND (reference sequence). There are 15 residues in the CDR3. Here the CDR3 reads CASSIDVGGAGELFF. The CDR3 coding sequence is TGTGCCAGTAGTATAGATGTGGGAGGTGCCGGGGAGCTGTTTTTT.

The rearrangement links TRBV10-3 to TRBJ1-1; D gene unclear. Germline V lookup: CDR1 ENHRY, CDR2 SYGVKD. Trimming removed 10 bases at V and 1 base at J, with 13 bases between. The CDR3 loop spans 13 amino acids. In DNA, the CDR3 is TGTGCCACGAACGGACGGGAGAACACTGAAGCTTTCTTT. Amino acids: CATNGRENTEAFF.

The CDR3 DNA reads TGTGCCAGCAGCTTAGGAGGGGCGGTCCACACCTTC. Amino acid sequence: CASSLGGAVHTF. The chain is built from TRBV7-8 and TRBJ1-2, with a tentative D call TRBD1 (5 bases). V shed 1 base and J shed 12 bases, with 12 bases lying between them. The length of the CDR3 is 12 residues. Germline CDR1 SGHVS, CDR2 FQNEAQ.

The chain uses TRBV30 and TRBJ1-1, with 8 bases that match TRBD1. The V segment lost 3 bases and the J segment 5 bases; nucleotides outside the gene matches: 8. Germline V gene sequence: CDR1 GTSNPN, CDR2 SVGIG (reference sequence). The CDR3 is 14 amino acids. CDR3 loop: CAWRDTGGETEAFF. CDR3 DNA: TGTGCCTGGAGGGATACAGGGGGAGAGACTGAAGCTTTCTTT.

The chain carries TRBV4-1 and TRBJ2-1, with D unresolved. The V end lost 2 bases, the J end lost 2 bases, and 7 bases lay between the germline ends. The germline CDR1 and CDR2 sequences are MGHRA and YSYEKL. The CDR3 is made up of 14 amino acids. CDR3 loop: CASSQPVAYNEQFF. The CDR3 DNA is TGCGCCAGCAGCCAACCGGTAGCCTACAATGAGCAGTTCTTC.

The rearrangement links TRBV7-6 to TRBJ2-7; 11 bases match TRBD2. The CDR3 loop spans 15 amino acids. The V gene end was trimmed by 5 bases and the J gene end by 2 bases; junction bases not matched to a gene: 5. Germline CDR1 reads SGHVS; CDR2 reads FNYEAQ. The CDR3 loop reads CASSPPGLAAYEQYF. CDR3 coding DNA: TGTGCCAGCAGCCCACCGGGACTAGCGGCCTACGAGCAGTACTTC.

This chain uses TRBV18 with TRBJ1-2; 7 bases align to TRBD1. The CDR3 covers 14 residues. Germline V gives CDR1 KGHSH, CDR2 LQKENI. V shed 3 bases, J shed 6 bases, and the junction held 7 bases outside the gene matches. In DNA form, the CDR3 reads TGTGCCAGCTCACCCGACAGGGTATTGGATGGCTACACCTTC. Residues: CASSPDRVLDGYTF.

This clone was seen a few times. The rearrangement joins TRBV5-6 to TRBJ2-7; D not certain. This CDR3 is built from 11 residues. Trimming pared 3 bases from V and 5 bases from J, leaving 6 bases between. CDR1 is SGHDT, CDR2 YYEEEE, per germline. This chain's CDR3 is CASSSWNEQYF. Written as DNA, the CDR3 is TGTGCCAGCAGCTCCTGGAACGAGCAGTACTTC.

This clone was counted once. CDR3 region: CASSQEGYEQFF. CDR3 bases: TGCGCCAGCAGCCAAGAGGGCTATGAGCAGTTCTTC. J is TRBJ2-1 and V is TRBV4-3; D is undetermined. Per germline, CDR1 LGHNA and CDR2 YSLEER. This CDR3 region has 12 residues. The V gene lost 0 bases and the J gene lost 8 bases, with 5 bases spanning the gap.

This clone appeared a few times. The V gene is TRBV30, the J gene TRBJ1-6; no clear D. CDR3 size: 16 residues. With 2 bases removed from V and 0 bases from J, the gap between germline ends came to 11 bases. Germline lookup yields CDR1 GTSNPN and CDR2 SVGIG (reference sequence). The CDR3: CAWSKAASSYNSPLHF. The CDR3 coding sequence is TGTGCCTGGAGTAAAGCTGCGAGCTCCTATAATTCACCCCTCCACTTT. The complete variable domain, with remaining parts taken from reference TRBV30 and TRBJ1-6, reads SQTIHQWPATLVQPVGSPLSLECTVEGTSNPNLYWYRQAAGRGLQLLFYSVGIGQISSEVPQNLSASRPQDRQFILSSKKLLLSDSGFYLCAWSKAASSYNSPLHFGNGTRLTVT.

As to this clone: This specimen includes other DNA sequences encoding the same CDR3. V is TRBV18 and J is TRBJ2-7, with 7 bases aligning to TRBD1. The CDR3 is made up of 14 amino acids. Germline assignment: CDR1 KGHSH and CDR2 LQKENI. Germline trimming cut 0 bases from V and 4 bases from J; bases unmatched to any gene: 3. The CDR3: CASSPPGQRYEQYF. The CDR3 nucleotides are TGTGCCAGCTCACCACCGGGACAGAGATACGAGCAGTACTTC.

This clone was seen only once. The rearrangement links TRBV19 to TRBJ2-2, with 10 bases lining up with TRBD2. Germline V lookup: CDR1 LNHDA, CDR2 SQIVND (reference sequence). CDR3 size: 15 residues. Trimming took 3 bases from V and 4 from J; bases not matched to a gene: 2. The CDR3 loop reads CASSIGTSVTGELFF. CDR3 nucleotides: TGTGCCAGTAGTATTGGGACTAGCGTCACCGGGGAGCTGTTTTTT.

The chain links TRBV6-5 to TRBJ1-5, with D possibly TRBD1 on 5 matching bases. This CDR3 region has 16 residues. The germline V gene has CDR1 MNHEY and CDR2 SVGAGI. Trimming shortened V by 0 bases and J by 3 bases, and 12 bases separated the two germline ends. This CDR3 reads CASSYSSGGYNQPQHF. In DNA form, the CDR3 reads TGTGCCAGCAGTTACTCGAGTGGGGGATACAATCAGCCCCAGCATTTT.

The rearrangement links TRBV7-2 to TRBJ2-3; TRBD2 matches 13 bases. The V and J ends lost 5 bases and 8 bases, in that order; junction bases with no gene match: 10. This CDR3 is 16 amino acids long. Germline CDR1 is SGHTA and CDR2 is FQGNSA. Written as DNA, the CDR3 is TGTGCCAGCAGCCCCGGACTAGCGGGGGCCCCAGTTACGCAGTATTTT. As protein: CASSPGLAGAPVTQYF.